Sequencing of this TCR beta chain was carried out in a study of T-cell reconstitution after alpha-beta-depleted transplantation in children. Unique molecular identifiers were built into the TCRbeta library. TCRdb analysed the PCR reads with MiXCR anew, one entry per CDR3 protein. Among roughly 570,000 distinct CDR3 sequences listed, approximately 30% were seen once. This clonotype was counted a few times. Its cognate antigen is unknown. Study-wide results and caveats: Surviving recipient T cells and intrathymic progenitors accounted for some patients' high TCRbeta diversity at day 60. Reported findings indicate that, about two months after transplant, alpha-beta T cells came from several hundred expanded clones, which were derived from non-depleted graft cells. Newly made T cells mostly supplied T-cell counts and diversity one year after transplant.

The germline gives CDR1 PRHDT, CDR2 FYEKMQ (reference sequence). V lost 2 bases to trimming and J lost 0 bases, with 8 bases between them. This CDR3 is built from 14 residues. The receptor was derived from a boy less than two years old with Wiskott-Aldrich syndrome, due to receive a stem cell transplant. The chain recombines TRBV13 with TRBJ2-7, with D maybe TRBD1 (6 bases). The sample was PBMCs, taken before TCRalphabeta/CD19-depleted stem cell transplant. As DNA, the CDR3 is TGTGCCAGCAGCTTAAACAGGGTCTCCTACGAGCAGTACTTC. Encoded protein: CASSLNRVSYEQYF.